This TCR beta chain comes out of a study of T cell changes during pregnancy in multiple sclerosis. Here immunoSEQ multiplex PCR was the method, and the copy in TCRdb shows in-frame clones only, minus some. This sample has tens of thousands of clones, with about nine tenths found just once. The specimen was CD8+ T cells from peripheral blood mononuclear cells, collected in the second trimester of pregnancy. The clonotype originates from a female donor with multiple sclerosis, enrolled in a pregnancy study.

The CDR3 here is CASSYSTSRGGELFF. CDR3 in DNA: TGTGCCAGCAGTTACTCGACTAGTCGGGGCGGGGAGCTGTTTTTT. The gene calls are TRBV6-5 and TRBJ2-2; possibly TRBD2 for D (6 bases). Trimming stripped 0 bases from V and 7 bases from J, with 12 bases between. Per the germline V gene, CDR1 is MNHEY and CDR2 is SVGAGI. The CDR3 is 15 amino acids.